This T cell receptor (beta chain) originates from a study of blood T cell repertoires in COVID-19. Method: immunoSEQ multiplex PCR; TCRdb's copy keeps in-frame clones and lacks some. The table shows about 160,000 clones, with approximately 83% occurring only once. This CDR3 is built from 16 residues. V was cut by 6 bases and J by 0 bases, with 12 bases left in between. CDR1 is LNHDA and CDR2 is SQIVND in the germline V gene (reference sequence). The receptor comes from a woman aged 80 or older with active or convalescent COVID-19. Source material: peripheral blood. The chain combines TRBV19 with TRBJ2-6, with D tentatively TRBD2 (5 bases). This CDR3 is CASSPLGNSGANVLTF. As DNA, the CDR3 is TGTGCCAGTAGCCCACTAGGTAACTCTGGGGCCAACGTCCTGACTTTC. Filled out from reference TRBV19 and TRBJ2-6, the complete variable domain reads DGGITQSPKYLFRKEGQNVTLSCEQNLNHDAMYWYRQDPGQGLRLIYYSQIVNDFQKGDIAEGYSVSREKKESFPLTVTSAQKNPTAFYLCASSPLGNSGANVLTFGAGSRLTVL.